One sample yielded the 15 T cell receptor beta chains listed below, sequenced in a study of Graves' ophthalmopathy and Graves' hyperthyroidism. RNA served as the template for amplifying TCR beta CDR3 regions. The authors performed first-round RT-PCR with HTBI primers and then a second-round multiplex PCR. TCRdb reprocessed the multiplex PCR reads via MiXCR and lists one record per CDR3 protein. The sample lists over a million distinct CDR3 sequences, about 35% occurring once. The specimen sequenced was peripheral blood or thyroid tissue (not recorded which). The receptors were sampled from an adult man with Graves' hyperthyroidism.

V usage is TRBV20-1 and J usage is TRBJ2-5; D possibly corresponds to TRBD2 (6 bases). V lost 0 bases and J lost 3, with 8 bases in between. The CDR3 loop spans 13 amino acids. CDR1 is DFQATT and CDR2 is SNEGSKA in the germline V gene (reference sequence). CDR3 in amino acids: CSARDGGKETQYF. Here the CDR3 DNA reads TGCAGTGCTAGAGACGGGGGAAAAGAGACCCAGTACTTC.

This clonotype was observed a few times. This chain joins TRBV7-2 and TRBJ2-7; maybe TRBD2 (5 bases). V lost 2 bases and J lost 1, with 9 bases in between. The CDR3 sequence is 14 residues long. CDR1 is SGHTA and CDR2 is FQGNSA in the germline V gene. DNA for the CDR3: TGTGCCAGCAGCTTATACCGGACTTCCTACGAGCAGTACTTC. Translating it yields CASSLYRTSYEQYF.

The V gene is TRBV29-1, the J gene TRBJ1-2, with 7 bases that match TRBD1. The J segment lost 4 bases and the V segment lost 5 bases, leaving 7 bases of the junction unmatched. Germline V gene data show CDR1 as SQVTM and CDR2 as ANQGSEA. The CDR3 is 13 amino acids. Here the CDR3 reads CSVTDRDFYGYTF. Written as DNA, the CDR3 is TGCAGCGTTACTGACAGGGATTTCTATGGCTACACCTTC.

This CDR3 reads CASSVPPRGTVRTETQYF. In DNA, the CDR3 is TGTGCCAGCAGCGTCCCTCCCAGGGGGACAGTCCGTACGGAGACCCAGTACTTC. The chain is built from TRBV7-9 and TRBJ2-5; 7 bases fit TRBD1. Germline trimming cut 5 bases from V and 5 bases from J; bases unmatched to any gene: 20. The length of the CDR3 is 18 residues. The germline CDR1 and CDR2 sequences are SEHNR and FQNEAQ (reference sequence).

This clonotype occurred many times. The chain uses TRBV20-1 and TRBJ2-5; D tentatively fits TRBD1 or TRBD2 (6 bases each). This CDR3 comprises 16 residues. Between the trimmed V and J ends, which lost 5 bases and 5 bases, there was a span of 24 bases. Germline lookup yields CDR1 DFQATT and CDR2 SNEGSKA (reference sequence). In DNA, the CDR3 is TGCAGTGCTTTCTTTTCGGGGGCTACAACCTGGGAGACCCAGTACTTC. Its translation: CSAFFSGATTWETQYF.

This clonotype was found many times. This chain connects TRBV19 to TRBJ1-1, with D unclear. V was clipped by 6 bases and J by 5 bases, with 16 bases between them. Germline V gives CDR1 LNHDA, CDR2 SQIVND (reference sequence). CDR3 size: 14 residues. The CDR3 sequence is CASRSQTDGTEAFF. In DNA form, the CDR3 reads TGTGCCAGTAGAAGTCAGACCGATGGAACTGAAGCTTTCTTT.

This clonotype has ten or more counts. The V gene is TRBV29-1, the J gene TRBJ2-7; 7 positions agree with TRBD1. The germline CDR1 and CDR2 sequences are SQVTM and ANQGSEA. This CDR3 is 14 amino acids long. V shed 1 base and J 2 bases; nucleotides not matched to a gene: 5. The CDR3 sequence is CSVEGTGVTYEQYF. CDR3 in DNA: TGCAGCGTTGAAGGGACAGGAGTAACCTACGAGCAGTACTTC.

This clonotype came up many times. This chain connects TRBV10-2 to TRBJ1-3, with a tentative D call TRBD1 (5 bases). Trimming took 3 bases from V and 2 from J, leaving 8 bases between them. Germline loops: CDR1 WSHSY, CDR2 SAAADI. The CDR3 consists of 14 residues. In DNA, the CDR3 is TGCGCCAGCAGTGAAGGAGGGGCTGGAAACACCATATATTTT. Its translation: CASSEGGAGNTIYF.

At least ten counts were recorded for this clonotype. This sequence joins TRBV6-6 and TRBJ1-6; a weak D match, TRBD1 (5 bases). CDR3 length: 17 residues. In germline, CDR1 is MNHNY, CDR2 SVGAGI (reference sequence). In DNA form, the CDR3 reads TGTGTCACCCACCGGTGGAGGGCCTCAAACAGGAATTCACCCCTCCACTTT. Translation: CVTHRWRASNRNSPLHF.

This chain uses TRBV25-1 with TRBJ2-7; no clear D gene. There are 12 residues in the CDR3. CDR1 MGHDK and CDR2 SYGVNS come from the germline V gene. CDR3 amino acids: CARARTAYEQYF. The CDR3 DNA reads as TGTGCTAGAGCTCGGACGGCCTACGAGCAGTACTTC.

The CDR3 loop reads CATERDRVDYEQYF. CDR3 DNA sequence: TGTGCCACCGAGAGGGACAGGGTTGACTACGAGCAGTACTTC. This chain uses TRBV15 with TRBJ2-7; 9 positions agree with TRBD1. The CDR3 consists of 14 residues. After removal of 8 bases from V and 3 bases from J, the junction contained 8 bases not matched to a gene. From germline, CDR1 is LNHNV and CDR2 YYDKDF (reference sequence).

This clonotype was seen repeatedly, ten times or more. The chain uses TRBV15 and TRBJ2-5; D possibly corresponds to TRBD1 (6 bases). The CDR3 has 15 amino acids. The V end was cut by 0 bases, the J end by 2 bases, with 10 bases between. Germline V lookup: CDR1 LNHNV, CDR2 YYDKDF (reference sequence). CDR3: CATSREGTQQETQYF. The DNA for the CDR3 is TGTGCCACCAGCAGAGAGGGGACACAACAAGAGACCCAGTACTTC. The full variable domain, with the rest looked up from reference TRBV15 and TRBJ2-5, is DAMVIQNPRYQVTQFGKPVTLSCSQTLNHNVMYWYQQKSSQAPKLLFHYYDKDFNNEADTPDNFQSRRPNTSFCFLDIRSPGLGDTAMYLCATSREGTQQETQYFGPGTRLLVL.

J is TRBJ1-2 and V is TRBV4-3; no firm D call. CDR1 and CDR2 (germline): LGHNA, YSLEER. This CDR3 region has 14 residues. Between the trimmed V and J ends, which lost 1 base and 10 bases, there was a span of 16 bases. CDR3 DNA: TGCGCCAGCAGCCAAGTTGTAGGAACAGCCGCCTACACCTTC. It codes for CASSQVVGTAAYTF.

DNA for the CDR3: TGTGCTCCGGGGGGGGGCTATGGCTACACCTTC. It specifies CAPGGGYGYTF. This rearrangement joins TRBV24-1 to TRBJ1-2, with D maybe TRBD1 (5 bases). CDR3 length: 11 amino acids. Germline-derived CDR1 and CDR2 are KGHDR and SFDVKD.

This chain connects TRBV10-2 to TRBJ2-7; 8 nucleotides match TRBD2. The J segment lost 3 bases and the V segment lost 4 bases, leaving 17 bases of the junction unmatched. This CDR3 spans 18 amino acids. Germline assignment: CDR1 WSHSY and CDR2 SAAADI. The CDR3 nucleotides read TGCGCCAGCAGTGCTAGACCAGCGGGAGATTGGGCTTTCTACGAGCAGTACTTC. As protein: CASSARPAGDWAFYEQYF.